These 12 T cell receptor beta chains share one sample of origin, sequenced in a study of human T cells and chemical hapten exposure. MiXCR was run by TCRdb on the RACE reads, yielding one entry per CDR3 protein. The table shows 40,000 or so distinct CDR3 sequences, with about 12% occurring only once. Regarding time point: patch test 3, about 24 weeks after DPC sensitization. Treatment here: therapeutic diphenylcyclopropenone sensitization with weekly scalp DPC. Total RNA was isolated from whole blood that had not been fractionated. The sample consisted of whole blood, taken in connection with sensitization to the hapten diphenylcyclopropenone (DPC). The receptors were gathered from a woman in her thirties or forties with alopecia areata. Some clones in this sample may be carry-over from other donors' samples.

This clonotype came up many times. The CDR3 sequence is CASSPGPKEGEQYF. The CDR3 DNA follows: TGTGCCAGCTCTCCGGGTCCAAAGGAAGGAGAGCAGTACTTC. This sequence joins TRBV18 and TRBJ2-7; D call uncertain. Trimming shortened V by 6 bases and J by 7 bases, and 19 bases separated the two germline ends. CDR3 length equals 14 residues. Looked up from germline, CDR1 is KGHSH and CDR2 is LQKENI. The complete variable domain, with remaining parts taken from reference TRBV18 and TRBJ2-7, reads NAGVMQNPRHLVRRRGQEARLRCSPMKGHSHVYWYRQLPEEGLKFMVYLQKENIIDESGMPKERFSAEFPKEGPSILRIQQVVRGDSAAYFCASSPGPKEGEQYFGPGTRLTVT.

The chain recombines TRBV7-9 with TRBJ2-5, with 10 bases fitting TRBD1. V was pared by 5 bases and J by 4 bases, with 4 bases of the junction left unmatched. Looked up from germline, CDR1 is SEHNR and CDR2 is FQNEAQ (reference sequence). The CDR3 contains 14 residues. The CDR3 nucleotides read TGTGCCAGCAGCGTAGACAGGGGGCCAGAGACCCAGTACTTC. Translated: CASSVDRGPETQYF.

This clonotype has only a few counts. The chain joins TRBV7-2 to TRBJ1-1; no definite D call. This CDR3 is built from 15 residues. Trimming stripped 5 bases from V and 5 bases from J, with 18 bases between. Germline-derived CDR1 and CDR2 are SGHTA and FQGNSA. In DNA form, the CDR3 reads TGTGCCAGCAGCCCACAGCCTTGGTTGGGGACTGAAGCTTTCTTT. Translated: CASSPQPWLGTEAFF.

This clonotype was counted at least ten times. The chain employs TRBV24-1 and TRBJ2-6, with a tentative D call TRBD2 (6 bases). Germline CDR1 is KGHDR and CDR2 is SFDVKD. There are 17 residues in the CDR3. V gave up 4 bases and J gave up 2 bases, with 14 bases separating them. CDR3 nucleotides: TGTGCCACCAGTGACCTGGACGCGGGACCTGGGGCCAACGTCCTGACTTTC. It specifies CATSDLDAGPGANVLTF.

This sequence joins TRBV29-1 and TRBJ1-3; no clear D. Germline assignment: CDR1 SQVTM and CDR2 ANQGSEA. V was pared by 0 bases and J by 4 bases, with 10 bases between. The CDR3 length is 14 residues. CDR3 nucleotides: TGCAGCGTTGAAGATCCCCTAGGAGGAAACACCATATATTTT. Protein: CSVEDPLGGNTIYF.

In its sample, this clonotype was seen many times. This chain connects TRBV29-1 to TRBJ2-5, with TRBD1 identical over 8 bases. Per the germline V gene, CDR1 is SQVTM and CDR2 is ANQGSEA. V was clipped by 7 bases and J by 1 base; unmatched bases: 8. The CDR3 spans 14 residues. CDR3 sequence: CSAFRGTGQETQYF. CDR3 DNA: TGCAGCGCCTTCCGCGGGACAGGCCAAGAGACCCAGTACTTC.

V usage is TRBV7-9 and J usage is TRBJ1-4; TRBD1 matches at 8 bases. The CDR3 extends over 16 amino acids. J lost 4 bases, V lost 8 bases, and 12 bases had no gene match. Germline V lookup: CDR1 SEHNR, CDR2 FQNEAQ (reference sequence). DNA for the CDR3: TGTGCCAGCCGAAAAACCGGGACAGGTTATAATGAAAAACTGTTTTTT. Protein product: CASRKTGTGYNEKLFF. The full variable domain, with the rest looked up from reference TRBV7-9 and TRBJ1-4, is DTGVSQNPRHKITKRGQNVTFRCDPISEHNRLYWYRQTLGQGPEFLTYFQNEAQLEKSRLLSDRFSAERPKGSFSTLEIQRTEQGDSAMYLCASRKTGTGYNEKLFFGSGTQLSVL.

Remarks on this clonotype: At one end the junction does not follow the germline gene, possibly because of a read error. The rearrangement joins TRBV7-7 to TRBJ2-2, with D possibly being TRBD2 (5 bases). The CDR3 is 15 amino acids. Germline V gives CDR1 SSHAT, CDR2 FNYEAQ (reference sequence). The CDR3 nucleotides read TGTGCTAGCAGCCCTGACGGGGCGAACACCGGGGAGCTGTTTTTT. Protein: CASSPDGANTGELFF.

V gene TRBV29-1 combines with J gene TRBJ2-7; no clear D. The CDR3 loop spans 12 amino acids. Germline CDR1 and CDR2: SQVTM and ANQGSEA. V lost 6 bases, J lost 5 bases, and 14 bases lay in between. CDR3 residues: CSVQGYRDEQYF. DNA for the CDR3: TGCAGCGTCCAAGGGTATCGCGACGAGCAGTACTTC.

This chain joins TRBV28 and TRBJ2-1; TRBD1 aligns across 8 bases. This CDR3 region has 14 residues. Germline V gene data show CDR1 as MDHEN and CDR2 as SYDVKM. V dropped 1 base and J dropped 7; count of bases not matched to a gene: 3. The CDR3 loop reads CASSLSTGVNEQFF. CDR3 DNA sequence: TGTGCCAGCAGTTTATCGACAGGGGTGAATGAGCAGTTCTTC.

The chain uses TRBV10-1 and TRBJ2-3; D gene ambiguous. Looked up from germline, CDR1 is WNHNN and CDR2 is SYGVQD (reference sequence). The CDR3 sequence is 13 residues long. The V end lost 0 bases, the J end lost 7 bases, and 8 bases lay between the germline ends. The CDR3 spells CASSESNPNTQYF. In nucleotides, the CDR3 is TGCGCCAGCAGTGAGTCAAACCCGAATACGCAGTATTTT.

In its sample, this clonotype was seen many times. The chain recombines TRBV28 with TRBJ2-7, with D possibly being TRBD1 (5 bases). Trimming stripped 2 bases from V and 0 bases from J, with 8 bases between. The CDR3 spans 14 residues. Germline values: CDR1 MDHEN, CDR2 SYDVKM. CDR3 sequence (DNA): TGTGCCAGCAGTTTACTAGGGGACTCCTACGAGCAGTACTTC. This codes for CASSLLGDSYEQYF.